This entry lists 14 T cell receptor beta chains sequenced from one sample in a study of CD8+CD57+ T cells in acquired aplastic anemia. CD8+CD57+ cell expansion, shown by flow cytometry, had occurred in the patients selected for sequencing. TCR beta VDJ and CDR3 profiling used genomic DNA as template. TCRdb re-called the reads through MiXCR, storing one row per CDR3 protein. The sample shows 170,000 or so distinct CDR3 sequences, 45% to 55% of them seen only once. The specimen sequenced was sorted CD4+, CD8+, or CD8+CD57+ T cells (not recorded which) from PBMCs. Receptors were obtained from a human donor with aplastic anemia.

The J gene is TRBJ2-7, the V gene TRBV18, with unresolved D. With 6 bases removed from V and 3 bases from J, the gap between germline ends came to 12 bases. Germline V gives CDR1 KGHSH, CDR2 LQKENI. The length of the CDR3 is 13 residues. CDR3 sequence (DNA): TGTGCCAGCTCGCCCCAAACCGACTACGAGCAGTACTTC. This translates into CASSPQTDYEQYF.

This clonotype has a handful of counts. A single base separates this from a much larger clone, so it may be a read error. The chain recombines TRBV19 with TRBJ2-1; D remains unclear. Germline V CDR1 and CDR2: LNHDA, SQIVND (reference sequence). The CDR3 runs to 15 residues. CDR3 loop: CASSIQEFPLNEQLF. The CDR3 DNA follows: TGTGCCAGTAGTATTCAGGAGTTCCCCCTCAATGAGCAGCTCTTC.

This clonotype was seen many times. This sequence joins TRBV5-1 and TRBJ2-7; TRBD2 matches 7 bases. Per the germline V gene, CDR1 is SGHRS and CDR2 is YFSETQ. The CDR3 loop spans 15 amino acids. V lost 3 bases to trimming and J lost 1 base; unmatched junction nucleotides: 7. The CDR3 sequence: CASSSMRGTSYEQYF. Written as DNA, the CDR3 is TGCGCCAGCAGCTCAATGCGGGGGACGTCCTACGAGCAGTACTTC.

The rearrangement links TRBV29-1 to TRBJ2-2; D not certain. CDR1 and CDR2 from the germline V gene are SQVTM and ANQGSEA. CDR3 length: 12 amino acids. Trimming removed 6 bases from V and 1 base from J, with 6 bases in between. This CDR3 reads CSVPLNTGELFF. The CDR3 DNA follows: TGCAGCGTACCCTTGAACACCGGGGAGCTGTTTTTT.

This clonotype was seen at least ten times. This sequence joins TRBV20-1 and TRBJ2-7; D perhaps matches TRBD1 (5 bases). The germline V and J ends were trimmed by 0 bases and 0 bases, with 9 bases remaining between them. CDR3 size: 14 residues. CDR1 is DFQATT and CDR2 is SNEGSKA in the germline V gene (reference sequence). The CDR3 loop reads CSARDPQGSYEQYF. CDR3 bases: TGCAGTGCTAGAGACCCCCAGGGCTCCTACGAGCAGTACTTC.

The sample holds a few counts of this clonotype. A read error is possible here, since a much larger clone lies one base away. The chain links TRBV11-3 to TRBJ2-2; no clear D gene. Germline CDR1 SGHNT, CDR2 YENEEA. This CDR3 comprises 12 residues. The CDR3 coding sequence is TGTGTCAGCCGTCCTATGAACGGGGAGCTGTTTTTT. Translation: CVSRPMNGELFF.

The genes are TRBV10-3 and TRBJ2-2; unclear D gene. Germline loops: CDR1 ENHRY, CDR2 SYGVKD. Trimming took off 6 bases at V and 0 bases at J, with 11 bases between the two ends. This CDR3 contains 15 residues. CDR3 residues: CAISGATTNTGELFF. In DNA, the CDR3 is TGTGCCATCAGCGGCGCCACAACGAACACCGGGGAGCTGTTTTTT.

The genes are TRBV3-1 and TRBJ2-7; D possibly uses TRBD1 or TRBD2 (5 bases each). The CDR3 consists of 14 residues. V gave up 3 bases and J gave up 5 bases, with 14 bases separating them. In germline, CDR1 is LGHDT, CDR2 YNNKEL (reference sequence). The CDR3: CASSHRQRDHEQYF. The CDR3 nucleotides read TGTGCCAGCAGCCATAGGCAACGGGACCACGAGCAGTACTTC.

This clonotype appeared many times. The rearrangement uses TRBV5-1 and TRBJ1-6; the D gene is possibly TRBD1 (5 bases). V dropped 4 bases and J dropped 7 bases, with 12 bases sitting between them. Germline values: CDR1 SGHRS, CDR2 YFSETQ. The CDR3 length is 14 residues. The CDR3 DNA reads TGCGCCAGCAGCGGAGGTTGGGGGAATTCACCCCTCCACTTT. This codes for CASSGGWGNSPLHF.

V usage is TRBV7-9 and J usage is TRBJ1-2, with 7 nucleotides matching TRBD1. Germline CDR1 SEHNR, CDR2 FQNEAQ (reference sequence). The CDR3 runs to 15 residues. V shed 5 bases and J 5 bases; nucleotides not matched to a gene: 11. CDR3 loop: CASSQSDRDSYGYTF. CDR3 nucleotides: TGTGCCAGCAGCCAAAGCGACAGGGACTCTTATGGCTACACCTTC.

The chain recombines TRBV11-1 with TRBJ2-5; unclear D gene. The V end lost 5 bases, the J end lost 2 bases, and 18 bases lay between the germline ends. The V gene's germline CDR1 is SGHAT and CDR2 FQDESV (reference sequence). This CDR3 contains 16 residues. The CDR3 region is CASSPEPLSAQETQYF. CDR3 DNA sequence: TGTGCCAGCAGCCCCGAACCCCTCTCAGCGCAAGAGACCCAGTACTTC.

This clonotype was picked up many times. The rearrangement links TRBV5-1 to TRBJ2-7, with D maybe TRBD2 (7 bases). The germline gives CDR1 SGHRS, CDR2 YFSETQ. V lost 0 bases and J 3 bases, leaving 10 bases between the germline ends. This CDR3 has 14 amino acids. CDR3 nucleotides: TGCGCCAGCAGCTTGGACAGGGAGGGCTACGAGCAGTACTTC. Translating gives CASSLDREGYEQYF.

This clonotype has at least ten counts. V usage is TRBV24-1 and J usage is TRBJ2-7; D is uncertain. V was shortened by 3 bases and J by 6 bases, with 11 bases between the two germline ends. Germline lookup yields CDR1 KGHDR and CDR2 SFDVKD. This CDR3 has 13 amino acids. CDR3 DNA: TGTGCCACCAGTGATCTCACCGGTCCCGAGCAGTACTTC. Its translation: CATSDLTGPEQYF.

This sequence joins TRBV19 and TRBJ2-7; D is unresolved. CDR1 is LNHDA and CDR2 is SQIVND in the germline V gene (reference sequence). This CDR3 is built from 14 residues. V was pared by 5 bases and J by 3 bases, with 14 bases between. CDR3 in amino acids: CASSPRWEGYEQYF. As DNA, the CDR3 is TGTGCCAGTAGTCCCAGATGGGAAGGCTACGAGCAGTACTTC.